This T cell receptor beta chain was identified during a study of graft-versus-host responses after intestinal transplantation. The overall study: After anti-thymocyte globulin induction, recipients took tacrolimus and steroids for 2 to 3 years.

Note on this clone: Its target is not known. Other DNA sequences in this sample translate to the same CDR3.

Findings of the study overall: Researchers found peak circulating GvH clone levels linked to early post-transplant HvG declines.

CDR1 and CDR2 (germline): SGHRS, YFSETQ. The CDR3 is made up of 16 amino acids. Trimming cost V 0 bases and J 4 bases; bases outside gene matches: 5. Sequencing was performed with immunoSEQ multiplex PCR; in TCRdb, only in-frame clones are kept and a portion is missing. The sample contains approximately 120,000 clones, more than 90% of which appear only once. The clonotype comes from a human donor who received an intestinal transplant. This sample comprised unstimulated CD4+ T cells sorted from spleen or lymph node cells, obtained before intestinal transplant. This chain connects TRBV5-1 to TRBJ2-1; 9 bases are shared with TRBD2. The CDR3 reads CASSLGSSGGYNEQFF. Here the CDR3 DNA reads TGCGCCAGCAGCTTGGGTTCCAGCGGGGGGTACAATGAGCAGTTCTTC.